The rows below give T cell receptor beta chains drawn from one sample of a study of blood T cells in healthy people across ages. TCRdb passed the 5' RACE reads through MiXCR, listing each CDR3 protein once. The data contain some 900,000 distinct CDR3 sequences, about 44% of them singletons. The sequenced sample consisted of blood. Receptor source: a man aged 25-40 years in good health. The CDR3 runs from the conserved cysteine through the conserved F or W. Fields, in order: D gene, CDR3 length, V gene, clone size, CDR3 protein. D genes are given only for firm matches. Only part of the rows carry a size: once, few, many, or a class if the clone is expanded.

d_gene: .; len: 13; v_gene: TRBV20-1; abundance: .; CDR3aa: CSASSRFNYGYTF
d_gene: TRBD1; len: 12; v_gene: TRBV2; abundance: many; CDR3aa: CASSGDSGGYTF
d_gene: .; len: 18; v_gene: TRBV20-1; abundance: .; CDR3aa: CSARDGAGGPLRNSPLHF
d_gene: TRBD2; len: 17; v_gene: TRBV5-1; abundance: few; CDR3aa: CASSPGLAGSSTDTQYF
d_gene: .; len: 13; v_gene: TRBV6-2/TRBV6-3; abundance: once; CDR3aa: CASRQPKQETQYF
d_gene: TRBD1; len: 15; v_gene: TRBV6-5; abundance: few; CDR3aa: CASSYSRTGENEQFF
d_gene: TRBD2; len: 16; v_gene: TRBV24-1; abundance: .; CDR3aa: CATSDSSGETYNEQFF
d_gene: .; len: 15; v_gene: TRBV9; abundance: once; CDR3aa: CASSVGFGSRETQYF
d_gene: .; len: 13; v_gene: TRBV7-2; abundance: many; CDR3aa: CASSPRGFQPQHF
d_gene: .; len: 17; v_gene: TRBV6-2/TRBV6-3; abundance: .; CDR3aa: CASSYSARPGYSYEQYF
d_gene: .; len: 14; v_gene: TRBV24-1; abundance: few; CDR3aa: CATSRGSTQETQYF
d_gene: .; len: 12; v_gene: TRBV6-5; abundance: .; CDR3aa: CASKQREDTQYF
d_gene: .; len: 13; v_gene: TRBV3-1; abundance: .; CDR3aa: CASSTSTNEKLFF
d_gene: .; len: 15; v_gene: TRBV7-9; abundance: .; CDR3aa: CASSLDSLRNYGYTF
d_gene: TRBD2; len: 17; v_gene: TRBV4-3; abundance: .; CDR3aa: CANSQDRTSGGRDTQYF
d_gene: .; len: 16; v_gene: TRBV9; abundance: few; CDR3aa: CASSVDARGRAYEQYF
d_gene: .; len: 14; v_gene: TRBV4-3; abundance: .; CDR3aa: CASSQVVQGIGQYF
d_gene: TRBD1; len: 14; v_gene: TRBV29-1; abundance: .; CDR3aa: CSVAPGQTNEKLFF
d_gene: .; len: 13; v_gene: TRBV25-1; abundance: .; CDR3aa: CASSDPGYNEQFF
d_gene: .; len: 19; v_gene: TRBV25-1; abundance: few; CDR3aa: CASSEPIRRGGHPRETQYF
d_gene: .; len: 13; v_gene: TRBV27; abundance: few; CDR3aa: CASSYGGWGEQYF
d_gene: TRBD2; len: 13; v_gene: TRBV10-2; abundance: .; CDR3aa: CASSMRGDNEQFF
d_gene: .; len: 11; v_gene: TRBV20-1; abundance: .; CDR3aa: CSAESEDTQYF
d_gene: .; len: 12; v_gene: TRBV10-3; abundance: few; CDR3aa: CAIAGSGTEAFF
d_gene: TRBD1; len: 15; v_gene: TRBV4-2; abundance: few; CDR3aa: CASSQADREVVGYTF
d_gene: .; len: 17; v_gene: TRBV4-1; abundance: .; CDR3aa: CASSQDGLGLGADTQYF
d_gene: .; len: 16; v_gene: TRBV12-3/TRBV12-4; abundance: .; CDR3aa: CASSLVSFLPNQPQHF
d_gene: TRBD2; len: 14; v_gene: TRBV20-1; abundance: few; CDR3aa: CSAISGAHSYEQYF
d_gene: .; len: 15; v_gene: TRBV4-2; abundance: .; CDR3aa: CASSHAGLKIYGYTF
d_gene: TRBD1; len: 13; v_gene: TRBV11-1; abundance: .; CDR3aa: CASSLGRAGGAFF
d_gene: TRBD2; len: 15; v_gene: TRBV5-6; abundance: .; CDR3aa: CASSLRTSGHNEQFF
d_gene: TRBD1; len: 16; v_gene: TRBV12-3/TRBV12-4; abundance: few; CDR3aa: CASTWTGVQANYGYTF
d_gene: .; len: 13; v_gene: TRBV29-1; abundance: few; CDR3aa: CSVEADYPCEQYF
d_gene: .; len: 16; v_gene: TRBV4-2; abundance: .; CDR3aa: CASSQDLGAGSQPQHF
d_gene: .; len: 15; v_gene: TRBV4-1; abundance: few; CDR3aa: CASSQAEQTNTEAFF
d_gene: .; len: 15; v_gene: TRBV20-1; abundance: .; CDR3aa: CSASRGAGFGYEQYF
d_gene: TRBD2; len: 16; v_gene: TRBV4-2; abundance: .; CDR3aa: CASSQVGTSGNNEQFF
d_gene: .; len: 15; v_gene: TRBV6-1; abundance: few; CDR3aa: CASTPKAGDIYGYTF
d_gene: .; len: 14; v_gene: TRBV14; abundance: .; CDR3aa: CASSRPVDTGELFF
d_gene: TRBD1; len: 14; v_gene: TRBV25-1; abundance: .; CDR3aa: CASSGDRGSTEAFF
d_gene: .; len: 12; v_gene: TRBV12-3/TRBV12-4; abundance: few; CDR3aa: CASSLSGNIQYF
d_gene: TRBD2; len: 16; v_gene: TRBV15; abundance: .; CDR3aa: CATSRGLAENTGELFF
d_gene: .; len: 12; v_gene: TRBV29-1; abundance: .; CDR3aa: CSAEGTNYEQYF
d_gene: .; len: 12; v_gene: TRBV6-2/TRBV6-3; abundance: many; CDR3aa: CASSYSMETQYF
d_gene: TRBD2; len: 19; v_gene: TRBV12-3/TRBV12-4; abundance: .; CDR3aa: CASSGGRLTEPSGPYEQYF
d_gene: .; len: 13; v_gene: TRBV10-3; abundance: .; CDR3aa: CAIKESGANVLTF
d_gene: TRBD1; len: 14; v_gene: TRBV29-1; abundance: few; CDR3aa: CSVGTGKLSYEQYF
d_gene: TRBD1; len: 15; v_gene: TRBV3-1; abundance: .; CDR3aa: CASSQTRDRAYGYTF
d_gene: .; len: 12; v_gene: TRBV2; abundance: .; CDR3aa: CASSEGLEGYTF
d_gene: TRBD1; len: 15; v_gene: TRBV6-4; abundance: many; CDR3aa: CASSDSTGGYNEQFF
d_gene: TRBD1; len: 13; v_gene: TRBV6-6; abundance: .; CDR3aa: CAITGGTNEKLFF